This TCR beta chain appears in the sequencing data of a study of blood T cell repertoires in COVID-19. Study-wide background: Acute and convalescent COVID-19 samples came from the United States, Italy and Spain.

Membership in each cohort depended on participant-reported clinical history. This clone showed up just a few times. Trimming cost V 3 bases and J 7 bases; bases outside gene matches: 16. Germline CDR1 SGDLS, CDR2 YYNGEE. CDR3 length: 18 residues. Authors' methods: Reference gene primer amplification in the assay estimated nucleated cell counts. Data came from immunoSEQ multiplex PCR; TCRdb stores just in-frame clones and leaves some out. Clone size and V and J calls were adopted from that table, with D and trimming inferred from the DNA. Among about 170,000 clones listed, around 88% were seen once. Sequencing was carried out using PBMCs or T cells enriched from blood (not recorded which). This sequence originates from a woman between 50 and 59 years old in a cohort exposed to, infected with or recovered from COVID-19 (not recorded which). V and J are TRBV9 and TRBJ2-2; 9 bases align to TRBD1. The CDR3 DNA reads TGTGCCAGCAGCGAGGACTTTGGGACAGGGAGGCACGGCGGGGAGCTGTTTTTT. This gives the protein CASSEDFGTGRHGGELFF.